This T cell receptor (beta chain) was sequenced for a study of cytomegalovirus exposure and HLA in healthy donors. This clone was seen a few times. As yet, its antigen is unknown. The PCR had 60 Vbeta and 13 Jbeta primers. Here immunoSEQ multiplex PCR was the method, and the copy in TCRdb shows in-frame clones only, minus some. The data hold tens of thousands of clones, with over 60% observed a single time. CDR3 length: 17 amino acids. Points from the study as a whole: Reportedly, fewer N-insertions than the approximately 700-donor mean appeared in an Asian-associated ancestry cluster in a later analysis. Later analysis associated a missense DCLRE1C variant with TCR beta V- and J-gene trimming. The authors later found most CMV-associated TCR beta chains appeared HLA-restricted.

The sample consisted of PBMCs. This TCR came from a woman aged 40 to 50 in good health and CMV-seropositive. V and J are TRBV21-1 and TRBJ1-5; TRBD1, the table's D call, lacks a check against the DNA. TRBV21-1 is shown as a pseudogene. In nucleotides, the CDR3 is TGTGCCAGCAGCAAGGGATCGACAGGGTGGGGCAATCAGCCCCAGCATTTT. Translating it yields CASSKGSTGWGNQPQHF.